This T cell receptor (beta chain) appears in the sequencing data of a study of neurological immune-mediated disorders. Trimming removed 1 base at V and 5 bases at J, with 13 bases between. There are 15 residues in the CDR3. Germline CDR1 MGHRA, CDR2 YSYEKL. This clonotype was found many times. Its cognate antigen is unknown. Broader study findings: The phylogenetic placement of 18 of 34 multiple sclerosis patients' repertoires in one related-CDR3 cluster constitutes a possible signature.

From 15-18 subjects, over 190 million TCR-beta sequences were obtained in each sequencing run. MiXCR, applied by TCRdb to the 5' RACE reads, yields one record per CDR3 protein. The sample has tens of thousands of distinct CDR3 sequences, around 4% seen once. The receptor comes from a man in his fifties or sixties with multiple sclerosis. This chain joins TRBV4-1 and TRBJ2-3; TRBD2 is a possible D gene (6 bases). The sequenced sample consisted of PBMCs. DNA of the CDR3: TGCGCCAGCAGCCAAGTTCCTAGCGAGGGAGATACGCAGTATTTT. This codes for CASSQVPSEGDTQYF.